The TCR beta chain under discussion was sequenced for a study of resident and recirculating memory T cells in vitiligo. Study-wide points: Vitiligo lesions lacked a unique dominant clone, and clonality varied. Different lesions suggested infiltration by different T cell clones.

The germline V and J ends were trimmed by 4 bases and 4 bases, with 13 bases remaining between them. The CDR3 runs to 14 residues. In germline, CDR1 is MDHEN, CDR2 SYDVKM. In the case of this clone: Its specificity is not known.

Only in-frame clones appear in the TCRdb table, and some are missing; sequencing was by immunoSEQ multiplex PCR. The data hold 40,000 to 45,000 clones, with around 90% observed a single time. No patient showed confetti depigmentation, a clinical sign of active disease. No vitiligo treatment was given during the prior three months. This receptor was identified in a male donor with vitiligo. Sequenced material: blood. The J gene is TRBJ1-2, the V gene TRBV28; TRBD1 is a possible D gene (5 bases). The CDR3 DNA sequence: TGTGCCAGCAGTTGGGTGCAGGGAGGCTATGGCTACACCTTC. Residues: CASSWVQGGYGYTF.